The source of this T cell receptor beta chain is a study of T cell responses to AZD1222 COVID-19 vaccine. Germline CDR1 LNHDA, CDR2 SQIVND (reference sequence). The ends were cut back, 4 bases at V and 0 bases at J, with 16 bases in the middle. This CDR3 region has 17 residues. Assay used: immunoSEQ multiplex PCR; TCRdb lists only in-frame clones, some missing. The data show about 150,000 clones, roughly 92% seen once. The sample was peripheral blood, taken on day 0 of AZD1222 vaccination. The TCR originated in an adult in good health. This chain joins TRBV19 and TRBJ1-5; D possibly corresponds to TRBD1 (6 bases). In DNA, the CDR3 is TGTGCCAGTAGTACTCAACCGGACAGTTTTAGCAATCAGCCCCAGCATTTT. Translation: CASSTQPDSFSNQPQHF.